Below are 9 T cell receptor beta chains sequenced from a single sample in a study of blood T cell repertoires in COVID-19. Clones were read by immunoSEQ multiplex PCR, and TCRdb kept only the in-frame ones, dropping some. Of 130,000 to 150,000 clones in the sample, 85% to 90% were seen once. Sequencing was done on a sample of PBMCs or T cells enriched from blood (not recorded which). The receptors were sampled from a man aged 60-69 years who had recovered from COVID-19.

This clone was counted a single time. One junction end disagrees with the germline gene, perhaps due to a read error. The chain uses TRBV7-6 and TRBJ1-2; no clear D. The germline V gene has CDR1 SGHVS and CDR2 FNYEAQ. CDR3 length equals 15 residues. This CDR3 reads CASSLGTGGNYGHTF. CDR3 in DNA: TGTGCCAGCAGCTTAGGGACGGGAGGGAACTATGGCCACACCTTC.

The chain combines TRBV5-1 with TRBJ2-5; TRBD2 aligns across 9 bases. This CDR3 region has 17 residues. Unmatched junction bases numbered 15, after V lost 4 bases and J lost 5 bases. Germline values: CDR1 SGHRS, CDR2 YFSETQ. The CDR3 spells CASSGWRRAGGRETQYF. In DNA, the CDR3 is TGCGCCAGCAGCGGCTGGCGAAGAGCGGGGGGAAGGGAGACCCAGTACTTC.

The V and J genes are TRBV6-5 and TRBJ2-7, with 7 positions matching TRBD1. Germline trimming cut 6 bases from V and 4 bases from J; bases unmatched to any gene: 9. The germline gives CDR1 MNHEY, CDR2 SVGAGI. The CDR3 consists of 14 residues. The CDR3 DNA reads as TGTGCCAGCAGGTCAGGGGGTTTAAATTACGAGCAGTACTTC. Translating it yields CASRSGGLNYEQYF.

This clone was recorded only once. At the DNA level, this CDR3 is encoded by other sequences in the same sample as well. The genes are TRBV5-1 and TRBJ1-4, with D perhaps matching TRBD1 (6 bases). The CDR3 loop spans 14 amino acids. V gave up 1 base and J gave up 4 bases, with 8 bases separating them. Germline CDR1 SGHRS, CDR2 YFSETQ. The CDR3 protein is CASSLTGINEKLFF. The CDR3 nucleotides read TGCGCCAGCAGCTTGACAGGGATTAATGAAAAACTGTTTTTT.

J is TRBJ2-3 and V is TRBV7-8; weak D call: TRBD2 (6 bases). Looked up from germline, CDR1 is SGHVS and CDR2 is FQNEAQ. The V end lost 1 base, the J end lost 0 bases, and 14 bases lay between the germline ends. This CDR3 comprises 17 residues. DNA for the CDR3: TGTGCCAGCAGCTTAGACCGGGACTCACGTAGCACAGATACGCAGTATTTT. Protein product: CASSLDRDSRSTDTQYF.

V gene TRBV28 combines with J gene TRBJ1-6; perhaps TRBD1 as D (5 bases). Trimming removed 3 bases from V and 3 bases from J, with 15 bases in between. Germline CDR1 is MDHEN and CDR2 is SYDVKM. This CDR3 comprises 17 residues. The CDR3 DNA reads as TGTGCCAGCAGTTTCCCGGGACTGTTAAACTATAATTCACCCCTCCACTTT. Translation: CASSFPGLLNYNSPLHF.

The chain employs TRBV7-6 and TRBJ2-1; 9 bases agree with TRBD1. The CDR3 loop spans 17 amino acids. Trimming took 5 bases from V and 0 from J; bases not matched to a gene: 8. Germline V lookup: CDR1 SGHVS, CDR2 FNYEAQ. In DNA, the CDR3 is TGTGCCAGCAGCCAGTACGGGACAGGGAGCTCCTACAATGAGCAGTTCTTC. This sequence encodes CASSQYGTGSSYNEQFF.

Here the CDR3 reads CASSLDRPTDTQYF. The CDR3 DNA is TGCGCCAGCAGCCTGGACAGACCTACAGATACGCAGTATTTT. This chain links TRBV5-1 with TRBJ2-3; D might be TRBD1 (6 bases). The CDR3 contains 14 residues. Trimming pared 4 bases from V and 3 bases from J, leaving 12 bases between. Germline V gene lookup returns CDR1 SGHRS and CDR2 YFSETQ.

This clone appeared a single time. This chain joins TRBV3-1 (or the pseudogene TRBV3-2) and TRBJ1-2; no clear D gene. The CDR3 contains 12 residues. With 2 bases removed from V and 8 bases from J, the gap between germline ends came to 9 bases. Germline values: CDR1 LGHDT, CDR2 YNNKEL (reference sequence). The CDR3 loop reads CASSQLGVGYTF. DNA of the CDR3: TGTGCCAGCAGCCAACTTGGAGTGGGCTACACCTTC.